This TCR beta chain was profiled in a study of beta chain features in type 1 diabetes. As every portion of the isolated RNA was reverse transcribed, the sequencing read expressed TCRB transcripts. The table came from immunoSEQ multiplex PCR; TCRdb's copy has only in-frame clones and leaves some out. The sample carries about 180,000 clones, about an eighth recorded once. The CDR3 consists of 16 residues. The germline gives CDR1 MGHRA, CDR2 YSYEKL. After removal of 0 bases from V and 7 bases from J, the junction contained 4 bases not matched to a gene. The sequencing input was central memory CD4+ T cells from blood. The V gene is TRBV4-1, the J gene TRBJ1-4; 11 nucleotides match TRBD1. The receptor was isolated from a woman in her late teens or twenties in good health. The CDR3, as DNA: TGCGCCAGCAGCCAAGATCCCGGGACAGGGGGTGAAAAACTGTTTTTT. This encodes CASSQDPGTGGEKLFF.